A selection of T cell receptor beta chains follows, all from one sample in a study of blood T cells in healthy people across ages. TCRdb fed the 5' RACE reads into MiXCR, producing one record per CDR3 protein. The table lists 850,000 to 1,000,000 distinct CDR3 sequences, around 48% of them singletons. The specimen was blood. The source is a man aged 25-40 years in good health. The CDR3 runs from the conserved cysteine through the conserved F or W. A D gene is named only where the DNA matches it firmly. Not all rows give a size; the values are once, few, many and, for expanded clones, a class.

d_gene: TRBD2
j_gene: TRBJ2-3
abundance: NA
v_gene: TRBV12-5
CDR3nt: TGTGCTAGTGCCTCAACTAGCGGGGGTACGCGGTATTTT
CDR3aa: CASASTSGGTRYF

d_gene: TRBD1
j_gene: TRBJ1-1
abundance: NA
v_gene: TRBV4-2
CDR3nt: TGTGCCAGCAGCCTGAATACAGGGGCGGACGGGACTTTCTTT
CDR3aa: CASSLNTGADGTFF

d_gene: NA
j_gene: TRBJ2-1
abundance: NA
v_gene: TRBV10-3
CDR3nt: TGTGCCATCAGAGCGGAGAACCAAGAGACCCAGTTCTTC
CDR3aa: CAIRAENQETQFF

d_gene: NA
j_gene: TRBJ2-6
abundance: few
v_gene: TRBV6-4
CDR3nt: TGTGCCAGCAGTGACTCAGGGACCTCTGGGGCCAACGTCCTGACTTTC
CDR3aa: CASSDSGTSGANVLTF

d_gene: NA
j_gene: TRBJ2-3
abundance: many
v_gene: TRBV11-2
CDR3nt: TGTGCCAGCAGCTCCCCCAAAACTAGCACAGATACGCAGTATTTT
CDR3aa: CASSSPKTSTDTQYF

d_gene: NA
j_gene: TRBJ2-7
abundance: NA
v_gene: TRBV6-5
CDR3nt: TGTGCCAGCAGTTACGGCCAGGGATCTGGCTCGGAGTACTTC
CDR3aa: CASSYGQGSGSEYF

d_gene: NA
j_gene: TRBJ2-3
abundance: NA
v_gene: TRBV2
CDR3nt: TGTGCCAGCAGGGCGTTGTCAGATACGCAGTATTTT
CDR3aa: CASRALSDTQYF

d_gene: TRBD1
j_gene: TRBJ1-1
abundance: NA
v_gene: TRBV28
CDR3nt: TGTGCCAGCAGCAGGGGGGGGGCCCTGGAGGCTTTCTTT
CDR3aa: CASSRGGALEAFF

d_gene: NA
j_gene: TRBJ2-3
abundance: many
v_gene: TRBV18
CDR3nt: TGTGCCAGCAGCCCGGCAAGCACAGATACGCAGTATTTT
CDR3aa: CASSPASTDTQYF

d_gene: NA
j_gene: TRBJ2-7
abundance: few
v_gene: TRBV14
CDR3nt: TGTGCCAGCAGCCAAGATAGGAAGAACGAGCAGTACTTC
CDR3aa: CASSQDRKNEQYF

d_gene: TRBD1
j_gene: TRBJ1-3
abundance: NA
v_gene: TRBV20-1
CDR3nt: TGCAGTGCTGGGACAGGGGGCTCTGGAAACACCATATATTTT
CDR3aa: CSAGTGGSGNTIYF

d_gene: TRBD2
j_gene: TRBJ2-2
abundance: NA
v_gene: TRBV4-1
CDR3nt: TGCGCCAGCAGCCAAGTTGGACTAGTCTCCGGGGAGCTGTTTTTT
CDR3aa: CASSQVGLVSGELFF

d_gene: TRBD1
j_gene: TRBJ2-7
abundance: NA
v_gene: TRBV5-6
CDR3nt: TGTGCCAGCAGCGTGGGACAGGCGGGTGTCTCCTACGAGCAGTACTTC
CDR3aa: CASSVGQAGVSYEQYF

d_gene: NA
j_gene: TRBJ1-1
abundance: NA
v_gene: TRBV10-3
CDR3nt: TGTGCCATCAGCAAGCAGGGACGTAACACTGAAGCTTTCTTT
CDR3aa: CAISKQGRNTEAFF

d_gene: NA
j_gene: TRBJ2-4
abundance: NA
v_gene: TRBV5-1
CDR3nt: TGCGCCAGCAGCAGGGACACGGCAGGGAACATTCAGTACTTC
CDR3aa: CASSRDTAGNIQYF